Presented here are 13 T cell receptor beta chains from one specimen sequenced in a study of identical twins (dated by TCRdb to the mid-2010s). Receptors were amplified or captured by 5' RACE. These reads were obtained on an Illumina HiSeq 2000. TCRdb reprocessing: public reads trimmed at Q25 with fastp, clones called with MiXCR, in-frame beta chains kept. Each CDR3 protein gets just one entry, which takes the most common genes and DNA from the rows behind it. The sample yields about 690,000 distinct CDR3 sequences; roughly 6% were counted once. Roughly 1.6% of the sample rests with the top ten. The sample consisted of naive T cells sorted from blood. Per the publication, the cell subset or site label means: cells isolated with a human naive T-cell isolation kit. These receptors originate from a man aged 18 to 30 in good health.

This clonotype was counted ten times or more. The chain couples TRBV5-6 to TRBJ2-7; D unresolved. There are 16 residues in the CDR3. Germline values: CDR1 SGHDT, CDR2 YYEEEE. The V gene lost 0 bases and the J gene lost 3 bases, with 16 bases spanning the gap. The CDR3 DNA reads TGTGCCAGCAGCTTGGGTCCGGAGATGGTTGTCTACGAGCAGTACGTC. Amino acid sequence: CASSLGPEMVVYEQYV.

The genes are TRBV27 and TRBJ2-1; 7 bases are a match to TRBD1. The CDR3 runs to 15 residues. The V gene's germline CDR1 is MNHEY and CDR2 SMNVEV (reference sequence). Germline trimming cut 1 base from V and 7 bases from J; bases unmatched to any gene: 7. The CDR3 protein is CASSLLDLTGNEQFF. CDR3 in DNA: TGTGCCAGCAGTTTATTGGACTTGACAGGGAATGAGCAGTTCTTC.

The rearrangement uses TRBV5-6 and TRBJ2-1; D ambiguous. The CDR3 spans 15 residues. With 0 bases removed from V and 2 bases from J, the gap between germline ends came to 9 bases. Germline lookup yields CDR1 SGHDT and CDR2 YYEEEE. CDR3 loop: CASSLGFVPYNEQFF. CDR3 sequence (DNA): TGTGCCAGCAGCTTGGGGTTTGTTCCCTACAATGAGCAGTTCTTC. Looking up the rest from reference TRBV5-6 and TRBJ2-1 gives the full variable domain: DAGVTQSPTHLIKTRGQQVTLRCSPKSGHDTVSWYQQALGQGPQFIFQYYEEEERQRGNFPDRFSGHQFPNYSSELNVNALLLGDSALYLCASSLGFVPYNEQFFGPGTRLTVL.

There are a few counts of this clonotype. The chain is built from TRBV3-1 and TRBJ2-3, with 7 bases matching TRBD2. CDR3 length: 14 residues. J was trimmed by 0 bases and V by 9 bases; bases with no gene match: 6. Per the germline V gene, CDR1 is LGHDT and CDR2 is YNNKEL (reference sequence). The DNA for the CDR3 is TGTGCCAGTACCCTAGCGGCTAGCACAGATACGCAGTATTTT. Its protein product is CASTLAASTDTQYF.

A few counts support this clonotype. The chain joins TRBV7-8 to TRBJ1-4, with 7 bases matching TRBD1. Trimming removed 5 bases from V and 3 bases from J; junction bases left unmatched: 6. This CDR3 has 15 residues. Germline lookup yields CDR1 SGHVS and CDR2 FQNEAQ. This CDR3 reads CASSLTGVANEKLFF. The CDR3 nucleotides are TGTGCCAGCAGCCTCACAGGGGTCGCTAATGAAAAACTGTTTTTT. Full variable domain (outside the CDR3, taken from reference TRBV7-8 and TRBJ1-4): GAGVSQSPRYKVAKRGQDVALRCDPISGHVSLFWYQQALGQGPEFLTYFQNEAQLDKSGLPSDRFFAERPEGSVSTLKIQRTQQEDSAVYLCASSLTGVANEKLFFGSGTQLSVL.

The sample holds many counts of this clonotype. The chain combines TRBV12-3 or TRBV12-4 with TRBJ1-2; weak D call: TRBD1 (6 bases). With 1 base removed from V and 7 bases from J, the gap between germline ends came to 10 bases. The CDR3 consists of 13 residues. For the CDR3, the DNA is TGTGCCAGCAGTTTAGATGGGGGCTCTGGCTACACCTTC. Translation gives CASSLDGGSGYTF.

V usage is TRBV6-6 and J usage is TRBJ2-6, with D unresolved. The CDR3 spans 13 residues. Germline V gene data show CDR1 as MNHNY and CDR2 as SVGAGI (reference sequence). V dropped 8 bases and J dropped 2 bases, with 7 bases sitting between them. CDR3 in amino acids: CASDQAGANVLTF. In nucleotides, the CDR3 is TGTGCCAGCGATCAGGCTGGGGCCAACGTCCTGACTTTC.

The J gene is TRBJ1-1, the V gene TRBV7-2, with 7 positions matching TRBD1. The CDR3 is 16 amino acids. The germline gives CDR1 SGHTA, CDR2 FQGNSA. The V and J ends lost 6 bases and 0 bases, in that order; junction bases with no gene match: 10. This CDR3 is CASSQTRDSVNTEAFF. In nucleotides, the CDR3 is TGTGCCAGCAGTCAAACCAGGGACAGTGTGAACACTGAAGCTTTCTTT.

This clonotype was observed at least ten times. The chain has TRBV7-8 and TRBJ2-3, with 12 bases fitting TRBD2. The CDR3 runs 17 residues. The ends lost 7 bases at V and 3 bases at J; junction bases unmatched: 11. The V gene's germline CDR1 is SGHVS and CDR2 FQNEAQ. This chain's CDR3 is CASIFRTSGMRTDTQYF. The CDR3 DNA reads TGTGCCAGCATCTTCAGGACTAGCGGGATGAGAACAGATACGCAGTATTTT. Full variable domain (missing parts from reference TRBV7-8 and TRBJ2-3): GAGVSQSPRYKVAKRGQDVALRCDPISGHVSLFWYQQALGQGPEFLTYFQNEAQLDKSGLPSDRFFAERPEGSVSTLKIQRTQQEDSAVYLCASIFRTSGMRTDTQYFGPGTRLTVL.

Many counts were recorded for this clonotype. The CDR3 loop is CASSLDRRETQYF. The CDR3 region has the DNA TGTGCCAGCAGCTTAGATAGGAGGGAGACCCAGTACTTC. V gene TRBV11-2 combines with J gene TRBJ2-5, with a weak D call TRBD2 (5 bases). Trimming removed 0 bases from V and 5 bases from J, with 7 bases in between. This CDR3 spans 13 amino acids. CDR1 and CDR2 from the germline V gene are SGHAT and FQNNGV.

The chain links TRBV7-7 to TRBJ2-5; D is undetermined. The V gene's germline CDR1 is SSHAT and CDR2 FNYEAQ (reference sequence). The germline V and J ends were trimmed by 3 bases and 1 base, with 12 bases remaining between them. The CDR3 totals 15 residues. The CDR3 DNA is TGTGCCAGCAGCTTGTCCGGTTCGATCCAAGAGACCCAGTACTTC. Amino acid sequence: CASSLSGSIQETQYF.

This clonotype has only a few counts. The chain has TRBV28 and TRBJ2-7; 10 bases fit TRBD1. CDR1 is MDHEN and CDR2 is SYDVKM in the germline V gene. The CDR3 contains 15 residues. With V trimmed by 4 bases and J by 7 bases, 10 bases remained unmatched. The CDR3 loop reads CASSSSRQGAVEQYV. CDR3 bases: TGTGCCAGCAGTTCCTCCCGACAGGGGGCGGTGGAGCAGTACGTC.

This clonotype was detected ten times or more. The chain recombines TRBV13 with TRBJ2-5; 11 bases are shared with TRBD1. This CDR3 has 17 amino acids. Trimming at V came to 5 bases and at J to 4 bases, leaving 12 bases not matched to a gene. CDR1 is PRHDT and CDR2 is FYEKMQ in the germline V gene (reference sequence). CDR3 DNA sequence: TGTGCCAGCAGCCAAGTGGGGACAGGGGGTGAAGGAGAGACCCAGTACTTC. Protein sequence: CASSQVGTGGEGETQYF.